A single sample gave rise to the 11 T cell receptor beta chains below, sequenced in a study of blood T cells in healthy people across ages (dated by TCRdb to the mid-2010s). Libraries were constructed by 5' RACE. The listed sequencing device is Illumina HiSeq 2500. A second PCR of roughly 7 to 11 cycles was performed with a sample-barcoded 5' primer and a J-beta primer mix. TCRdb reanalyzed the raw reads on its own, using fastp at Q25 for trimming and MiXCR for clone calling, and kept in-frame beta chains. CDR3 protein duplicates are merged, each entry listing the most common genes and DNA. This sample lists about 1.1 million distinct CDR3 sequences; under 40% were detected once. The ten largest clones capture about 12% of the sample. The sequencing input was blood. The receptors were sampled from a man between 18 and 29 years old in good health.

This clonotype was detected only a few times. One junction end does not reproduce the germline sequence, and a read error may be involved. The rearrangement uses TRBV4-3 and TRBJ2-3, with 8 bases matching TRBD2. The germline V gene encodes CDR1 LGHNA and CDR2 YSLEER. The CDR3 is 16 amino acids. CDR3 bases: TGCGCCAGCAGACAAGATTTCCGGGGGGGCATGAATACGCAGTATTTT. Translated: CASRQDFRGGMNTQYF.

The J gene is TRBJ2-7, the V gene TRBV3-1; 8 bases fit TRBD1. This CDR3 has 13 residues. Trimming cost V 5 bases and J 3 bases; bases outside gene matches: 3. From germline, CDR1 is LGHDT and CDR2 YNNKEL (reference sequence). The CDR3 region is CASSDRGGYEQYF. The CDR3 DNA is TGTGCCAGCAGCGACAGGGGAGGCTACGAGCAGTACTTC.

The chain employs TRBV6-2 or TRBV6-3 and TRBJ1-1; TRBD1 matches at 7 bases. CDR1 MNHEY and CDR2 SVGEGT come from the germline V gene. The V segment lost 2 bases and the J segment 4 bases; nucleotides outside the gene matches: 7. The CDR3 length is 15 residues. The CDR3 region is CASSYREGAGTEAFF. DNA for the CDR3: TGTGCCAGCAGTTACAGGGAGGGGGCGGGCACTGAAGCTTTCTTT.

This clonotype was seen a handful of times. The V call is TRBV6-5, the J call TRBJ1-1; the D is unclear. The CDR3 is 15 amino acids. V lost 2 bases and J lost 1, with 11 bases in between. Germline CDR1 MNHEY, CDR2 SVGAGI. The CDR3 DNA reads as TGTGCCAGCAGTTACGAAGGAATTGGGAACACTGAAGCTTTCTTT. Residues: CASSYEGIGNTEAFF.

This chain joins TRBV6-5 and TRBJ1-1, with D possibly TRBD1 on 5 matching bases. With 3 bases removed from V and 10 bases from J, the gap between germline ends came to 15 bases. CDR1 MNHEY and CDR2 SVGAGI come from the germline V gene. This CDR3 spans 13 amino acids. The CDR3 spells CASSYGAGTAAFF. The CDR3 DNA follows: TGTGCCAGCAGTTATGGGGCAGGGACCGCAGCTTTCTTT.

The chain is built from TRBV2 and TRBJ2-3, with D possibly TRBD1 on 6 matching bases. V dropped 6 bases and J dropped 1 base, with 14 bases sitting between them. Germline CDR1 is SNHLY and CDR2 is FYNNEI. This CDR3 is built from 15 residues. The CDR3 DNA follows: TGTGCCAGCAGCCCAGGACAGTGGGGCACAGATACGCAGTATTTT. Protein: CASSPGQWGTDTQYF.

Concerning this clonotype: One end of the junction does not line up with germline, which may come from a read error. The chain recombines TRBV7-3 with TRBJ2-1; 15 nucleotides align to TRBD2. The germline gives CDR1 SGHTA, CDR2 FQGTGA. This CDR3 region has 21 residues. The CDR3 DNA reads TGTGCCGGCAGCTTAAATAATCGCGGGACTAGCGGGGGGAGCTCCTACAATGAGCAGTTCTTC. It encodes CAGSLNNRGTSGGSSYNEQFF. Full variable domain (missing parts from reference TRBV7-3 and TRBJ2-1): GAGVSQTPSNKVTEKGKYVELRCDPISGHTALYWYRQSLGQGPEFLIYFQGTGAADDSGLPNDRFFAVRPEGSVSTLKIQRTERGDSAVYLCAGSLNNRGTSGGSSYNEQFFGPGTRLTVL.

V and J are TRBV20-1 and TRBJ2-1, with 7 bases fitting TRBD2. The germline V gene encodes CDR1 DFQATT and CDR2 SNEGSKA (reference sequence). V trimming: 6 bases; J trimming: 0 bases; junction bases outside the gene matches: 2. The CDR3 totals 13 residues. CDR3 nucleotides: TGCAGTGCGGCGGGGGACTCCTACAATGAGCAGTTCTTC. It encodes CSAAGDSYNEQFF.

This chain connects TRBV7-9 to TRBJ1-6; D not resolved. The V end lost 6 bases, the J end lost 7 bases, and 13 bases lay between the germline ends. The CDR3 length is 14 residues. The germline V gene encodes CDR1 SEHNR and CDR2 FQNEAQ (reference sequence). This chain's CDR3 is CASRQAGRNSPLHF. DNA for the CDR3: TGTGCCAGCAGGCAAGCGGGCAGAAATTCACCCCTCCACTTT. Full variable domain (rest looked up from reference TRBV7-9 and TRBJ1-6): DTGVSQNPRHKITKRGQNVTFRCDPISEHNRLYWYRQTLGQGPEFLTYFQNEAQLEKSRLLSDRFSAERPKGSFSTLEIQRTEQGDSAMYLCASRQAGRNSPLHFGNGTRLTVT.

This clonotype came up a few times. The rearrangement joins TRBV20-1 to TRBJ1-2; D unclear. V shed 0 bases and J shed 4 bases, with 12 bases lying between them. This CDR3 spans 14 amino acids. Germline CDR1 and CDR2: DFQATT and SNEGSKA (reference sequence). The CDR3 loop is CSARDPGISYGYTF. The CDR3 DNA reads TGCAGTGCTAGAGATCCCGGGATCAGCTATGGCTACACCTTC.

This clonotype was counted ten times or more. The V and J genes are TRBV20-1 and TRBJ2-1; 9 bases line up with TRBD2. Losses at the gene ends were 6 bases for V and 10 bases for J; bases not matched to a gene: 4. CDR1 and CDR2 (germline): DFQATT, SNEGSKA (reference sequence). This CDR3 spans 11 amino acids. The CDR3 DNA is TGCAGTGCCAGAACTAGCGGGGAGCAGTTCTTC. It codes for CSARTSGEQFF.